This TCR beta chain originates from a study of cytomegalovirus exposure and HLA in healthy donors. PCR primers comprised 60 Vbeta and 13 Jbeta primers. Only in-frame clones appear in the TCRdb table, and some are missing; sequencing was by immunoSEQ multiplex PCR. The sample shows about 220,000 clones, 60% to 80% of them seen only once. This clone was seen a handful of times. Its specificity is not known. Findings and limits, study-wide: More clonal expansion characterized HLA-associated TCR beta chains than equally common others in a later analysis.

This clonotype originated in a male donor in good health and CMV-seronegative. The sequencing sample was made of PBMCs.

This CDR3 is CASSWILDTGNEKLFF. For the CDR3, the DNA is TGTGCCAGCAGTTGGATCTTGGACACCGGTAATGAAAAACTGTTTTTT. The chain is built from TRBV6-6 and TRBJ1-4; perhaps TRBD1 as D (5 bases). V was cut by 4 bases and J by 4 bases, with 16 bases left in between. The germline CDR1 and CDR2 sequences are MNHNY and SVGAGI (reference sequence). The CDR3 contains 16 residues.